This TCR beta chain originates from a study of cytomegalovirus exposure and HLA in healthy donors. About the study: Genotyping of hundreds of donors showed that around 86% belonged to the Caucasian-associated ancestry cluster.

General study points: In the analysis, some V segments, TRBV6-2 and TRBV6-3 included, were excluded as indistinguishable. In a later analysis, HLA-associated TCR beta chains were more clonally expanded than equally common others. Presence/absence analyses supposed approximately even sequencing depth among donors.

The PCR used 60 Vbeta and 13 Jbeta primers. Sequencing used immunoSEQ multiplex PCR; TCRdb keeps in-frame clones, though not all of them. The sample contains about 130,000 clones, 65% to 90% of which appear only once. Points on this clone: The antigen remains unidentified.

V was shortened by 8 bases and J by 4 bases, with 19 bases between the two germline ends. Germline V gene lookup returns CDR1 MDHEN and CDR2 SYDVKM. The CDR3 contains 15 residues. Sequenced: PBMCs. The clonotype comes from a male donor in good health and CMV-seropositive. The chain recombines TRBV28 with TRBJ2-3; the D gene is possibly TRBD2 (7 bases). CDR3 in amino acids: CASGGAGVSADTQYF. The CDR3 DNA sequence: TGTGCCAGCGGGGGCGCGGGAGTGTCGGCAGATACGCAGTATTTT. The full variable domain, completed using reference TRBV28 and TRBJ2-3, is DVKVTQSSRYLVKRTGEKVFLECVQDMDHENMFWYRQDPGLGLRLIYFSYDVKMKEKGDIPEGYSVSREKKERFSLILESASTNQTSMYLCASGGAGVSADTQYFGPGTRLTVL.